These T cell receptor beta chains were read from a single sample in a study of blood T cell repertoires in COVID-19. The protocol was immunoSEQ multiplex PCR, while the TCRdb copy is restricted to in-frame clones and leaves out a portion. In the table there are a few hundred thousand clones, 85% of which are singletons. The sample taken for sequencing was peripheral blood. The receptors originated from a woman between 50 and 59 years old with active or convalescent COVID-19. The CDR3 runs from the conserved cysteine through the conserved F or W. The D gene is left open where the match is weak. Clone size is stated in some rows and not others, as once, few, many or a class when expanded.

>TRBJ2-5|.|TRBD2|TRBV7-2
TGTGCCAGCAGCTCCGGGACTATATTGGAGACCCAGTACTTC
CASSSGTILETQYF
>TRBJ1-5|.|.|TRBV30
TGTGCCTGGAGTGAACAGATTAATCAGCCCCAGCATTTT
CAWSEQINQPQHF
>TRBJ2-7|.|TRBD1|TRBV2
TGTGCCAGCAGTCCCGGACAGGTACCCTACGAGCAGTACTTC
CASSPGQVPYEQYF
>TRBJ1-2|.|.|TRBV18
TGTGCCAGCTCACCTTCGTCTGACAAAGTGATCCGAGTTGGCTACACCTTC
CASSPSSDKVIRVGYTF
>TRBJ1-2|.|.|TRBV19
TGTGCCAGTAGTATAGGTAGGAGGAGTGGCTACACCTTC
CASSIGRRSGYTF
>TRBJ1-1|.|.|TRBV19
TGTGCCAGTAGTATAGGGGCGTGGGAGGCTTTCTTT
CASSIGAWEAFF
>TRBJ1-2|.|TRBD1|TRBV10-3
TGTGCCATCAGTGGACAGGGGAGGGATGGCTACACCTTC
CAISGQGRDGYTF
>TRBJ2-3|.|.|TRBV5-1
TGCGCCAGCAGCTTGGGGGGCGGTATACCAGATACGCAGTATTTT
CASSLGGGIPDTQYF
>TRBJ2-6|many|.|TRBV2
TGTGCCAGCAGTGACAGGATCTCTGGGGCCAACGTCCTGACTTTC
CASSDRISGANVLTF
>TRBJ2-3|.|.|TRBV7-2
TGTGCCAGCAGCCTTTACACAGATACGCAGTATTTT
CASSLYTDTQYF